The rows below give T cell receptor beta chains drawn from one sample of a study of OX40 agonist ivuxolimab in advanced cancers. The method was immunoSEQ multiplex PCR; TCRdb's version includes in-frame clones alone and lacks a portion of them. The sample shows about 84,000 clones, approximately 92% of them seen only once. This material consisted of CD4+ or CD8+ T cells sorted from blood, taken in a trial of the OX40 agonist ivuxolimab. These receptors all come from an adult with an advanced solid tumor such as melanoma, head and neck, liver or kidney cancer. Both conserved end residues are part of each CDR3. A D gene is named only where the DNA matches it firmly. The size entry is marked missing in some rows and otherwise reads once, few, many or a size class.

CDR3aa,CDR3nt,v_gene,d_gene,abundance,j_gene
CASSSTGPYGYTF,TGTGCCAGCAGTAGTACAGGTCCCTATGGCTACACCTTC,TRBV28,.,.,TRBJ1-2
CASSLKAGSEGIIQYF,TGTGCCAGCAGCTTGAAGGCTGGGTCCGAGGGGATCATTCAGTACTTC,TRBV5-5,.,once,TRBJ2-4
CASSQDAGNYGYTF,TGTGCCAGCAGCCAAGATGCAGGAAACTATGGCTACACCTTC,TRBV4-2,.,.,TRBJ1-2
CASSPSNGYYGYTF,TGTGCCAGCTCACCATCCAACGGCTACTATGGCTACACCTTC,TRBV18,.,.,TRBJ1-2
CSVGGNTEAFF,TGCAGTGTTGGGGGGAACACTGAAGCTTTCTTT,TRBV20-1,.,.,TRBJ1-1
CASSLEISGSGANVLTF,TGCGCCAGCAGCTTGGAGATCAGCGGATCCGGGGCCAACGTCCTGACTTTC,TRBV5-1,.,.,TRBJ2-6
CASSYSGGANVLTF,TGTGCCAGCAGTTACTCAGGTGGGGCCAACGTCCTGACTTTC,TRBV6-6,.,.,TRBJ2-6
CASSLGSGMDTQYF,TGCGCCAGCAGTCTGGGGTCTGGGATGGATACGCAGTATTTT,TRBV5-1,.,few,TRBJ2-3
CASSGGVGARAFF,TGTGCCAGCAGCGGAGGGGTAGGGGCGAGGGCTTTCTTT,TRBV9,.,.,TRBJ1-1
CASSFISGNGGYTF,TGTGCCAGCAGTTTCATCAGCGGTAATGGCGGCTACACCTTC,TRBV28,.,.,TRBJ1-2
CASSPRTADPTEAFF,TGTGCCAGCTCACCCAGGACGGCGGATCCCACTGAAGCTTTCTTT,TRBV18,.,.,TRBJ1-1
CAIGRRGNTEAFF,TGTGCCATCGGGAGGAGGGGGAACACTGAAGCTTTCTTT,TRBV10-3,.,.,TRBJ1-1
CASSVGARETQYF,TGTGCCAGCAGTGTGGGGGCCCGGGAGACCCAGTACTTC,TRBV25-1,.,.,TRBJ2-5
CASRGTGSREQYF,TGCGCCAGCAGGGGAACAGGGTCTAGGGAGCAGTACTTC,TRBV5-1,.,.,TRBJ2-7
CASRGLAEAGELFF,TGTGCCAGCAGGGGACTGGCGGAGGCCGGGGAGCTGTTTTTT,TRBV2,.,.,TRBJ2-2
CASSSPGGNTEAFF,TGCGCCAGCAGCTCACCTGGTGGCAACACTGAAGCTTTCTTT,TRBV5-1,.,.,TRBJ1-1
CASSPDYSGNTIYF,TGTGCCAGCTCACCGGACTATTCTGGAAACACCATATATTTT,TRBV18,.,.,TRBJ1-3
CASSPTGTSTDTQYF,TGCGCCAGCAGCCCGACAGGGACTAGCACAGATACGCAGTATTTT,TRBV5-1,.,.,TRBJ2-3
CASSYSTGSGSYEQYF,TGTGCCAGCAGTTACTCGACGGGGTCCGGATCCTACGAGCAGTACTTC,TRBV6-5,.,.,TRBJ2-7
CASSPTGSFGETQYF,TGTGCCAGCAGCCCGACAGGGTCTTTTGGGGAGACCCAGTACTTC,TRBV11-2,TRBD1,.,TRBJ2-5
CASSVGGGSNTEAFF,TGTGCCAGCAGCGTAGGTGGGGGTTCCAACACTGAAGCTTTCTTT,TRBV9,.,.,TRBJ1-1
CASSLGQGAGVQETQYF,TGCGCCAGCAGTCTCGGACAGGGGGCAGGCGTTCAAGAGACCCAGTACTTC,TRBV4-1,TRBD1,.,TRBJ2-5
CASSISWQGAPNEQFF,TGTGCCAGTAGTATTTCGTGGCAGGGGGCGCCCAATGAGCAGTTCTTC,TRBV19,TRBD1,.,TRBJ2-1
CASSIARTGRGNGYTF,TGTGCCAGTAGTATAGCCCGGACAGGGAGAGGCAATGGCTACACCTTC,TRBV19,TRBD1,.,TRBJ1-2